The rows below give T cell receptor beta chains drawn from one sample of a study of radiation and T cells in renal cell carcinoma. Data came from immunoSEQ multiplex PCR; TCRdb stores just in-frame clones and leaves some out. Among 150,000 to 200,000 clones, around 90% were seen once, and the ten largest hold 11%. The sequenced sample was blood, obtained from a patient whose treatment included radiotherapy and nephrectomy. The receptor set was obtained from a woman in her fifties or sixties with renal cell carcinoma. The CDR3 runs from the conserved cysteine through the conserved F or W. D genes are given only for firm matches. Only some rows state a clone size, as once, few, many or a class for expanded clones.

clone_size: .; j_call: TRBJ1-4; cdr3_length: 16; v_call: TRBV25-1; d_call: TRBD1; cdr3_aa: CASSGTRQGVYEKLFF; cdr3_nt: TGTGCCAGCAGTGGCACCCGACAGGGGGTCTATGAAAAACTGTTTTTT
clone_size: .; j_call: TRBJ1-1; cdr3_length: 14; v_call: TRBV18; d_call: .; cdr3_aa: CASSPRQGNTEAFF; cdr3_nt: TGTGCCAGCTCACCGCGGCAGGGCAACACTGAAGCTTTCTTT
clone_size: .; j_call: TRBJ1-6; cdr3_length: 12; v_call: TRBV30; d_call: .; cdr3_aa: CAWSGFESPLHF; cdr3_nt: TGTGCCTGGAGTGGGTTTGAATCACCCCTCCACTTT
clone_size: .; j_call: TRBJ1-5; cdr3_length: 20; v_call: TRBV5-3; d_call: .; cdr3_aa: CARSSSSGMLGLGSNQPQHF; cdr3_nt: TGTGCCAGAAGCTCCTCGAGCGGGATGTTGGGATTGGGTAGCAATCAGCCCCAGCATTTT
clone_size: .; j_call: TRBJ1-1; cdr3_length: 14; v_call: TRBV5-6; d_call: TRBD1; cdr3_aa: CASSLTGVNTEAFF; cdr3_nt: TGTGCCAGCAGCTTGACAGGGGTGAACACTGAAGCTTTCTTT
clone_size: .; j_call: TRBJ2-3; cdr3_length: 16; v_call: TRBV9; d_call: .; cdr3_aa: CASSVDEGSPTDTQYF; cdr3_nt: TGTGCCAGCAGCGTAGATGAGGGCAGCCCCACAGATACGCAGTATTTT
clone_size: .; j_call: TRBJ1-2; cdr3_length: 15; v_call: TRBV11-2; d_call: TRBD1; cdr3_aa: CASSRNRQGLGGYTF; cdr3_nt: TGTGCCAGCAGCCGAAACCGACAGGGGTTGGGTGGCTACACCTTC
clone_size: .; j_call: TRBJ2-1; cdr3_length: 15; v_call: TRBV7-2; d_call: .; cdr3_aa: CASSLRQNSYNEQFF; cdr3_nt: TGTGCCAGCAGCTTGAGGCAGAACTCCTACAATGAGCAGTTCTTC
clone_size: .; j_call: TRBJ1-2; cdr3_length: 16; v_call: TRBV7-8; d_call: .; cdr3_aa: CASSLALDGPNYGYTF; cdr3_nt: TGTGCCAGCAGCTTAGCCTTGGACGGGCCGAACTATGGCTACACCTTC
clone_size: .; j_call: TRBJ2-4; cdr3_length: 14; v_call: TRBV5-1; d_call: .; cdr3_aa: CASSLQGFRNIQYF; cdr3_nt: TGCGCCAGCAGCTTACAGGGTTTTAGGAACATTCAGTACTTC
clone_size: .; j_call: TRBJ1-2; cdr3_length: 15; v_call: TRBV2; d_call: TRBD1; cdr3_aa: CASSGKSDRVYGYTF; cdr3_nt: TGTGCCAGCAGTGGGAAATCGGACAGGGTGTATGGCTACACCTTC
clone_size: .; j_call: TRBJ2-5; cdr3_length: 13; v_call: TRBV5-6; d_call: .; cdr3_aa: CASSLERVETQYF; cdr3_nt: TGTGCCAGCAGCTTGGAAAGGGTAGAGACCCAGTACTTC
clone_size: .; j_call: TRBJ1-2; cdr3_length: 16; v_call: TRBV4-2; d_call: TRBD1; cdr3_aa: CASSQGGQGTYHGYTF; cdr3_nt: TGTGCCAGCAGCCAAGGGGGACAGGGTACGTACCATGGCTACACCTTC
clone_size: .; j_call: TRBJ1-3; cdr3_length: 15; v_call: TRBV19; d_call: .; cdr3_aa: CASSLRRGAGNTIYF; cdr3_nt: TGTGCCAGTAGTCTTCGGCGGGGTGCTGGAAACACCATATATTTT
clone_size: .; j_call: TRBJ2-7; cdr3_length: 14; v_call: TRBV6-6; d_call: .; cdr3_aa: CASSYGDSAYEQYF; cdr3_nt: TGTGCCAGCAGTTATGGCGACAGCGCCTACGAGCAGTACTTC
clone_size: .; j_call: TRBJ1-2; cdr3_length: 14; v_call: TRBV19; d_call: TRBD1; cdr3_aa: CASTPGQDWEGYTF; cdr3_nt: TGTGCCAGTACCCCCGGACAGGACTGGGAAGGCTACACCTTC
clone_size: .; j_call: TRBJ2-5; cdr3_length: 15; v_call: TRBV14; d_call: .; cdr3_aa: CASSQFGTLGETQYF; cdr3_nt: TGTGCCAGCAGCCAATTTGGGACGTTAGGAGAGACCCAGTACTTC
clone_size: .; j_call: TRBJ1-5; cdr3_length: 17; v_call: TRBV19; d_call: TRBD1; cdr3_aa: CASTATGTGGWNQPQHF; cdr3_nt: TGTGCCAGTACCGCGACCGGGACAGGGGGCTGGAATCAGCCCCAGCATTTT
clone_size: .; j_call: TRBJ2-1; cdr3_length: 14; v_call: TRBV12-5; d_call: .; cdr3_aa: CASGYTNRPDEQFF; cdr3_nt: TGTGCTAGTGGTTACACAAACCGTCCGGATGAGCAGTTCTTC
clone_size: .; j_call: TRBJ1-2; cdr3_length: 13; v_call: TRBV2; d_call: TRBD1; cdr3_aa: CATTRDSIYGYTF; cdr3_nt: TGTGCCACTACCCGGGACAGTATCTATGGCTACACCTTC
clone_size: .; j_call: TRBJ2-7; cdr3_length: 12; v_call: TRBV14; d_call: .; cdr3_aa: CASSPERQVQYF; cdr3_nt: TGTGCCAGCAGCCCAGAAAGACAGGTGCAGTACTTC
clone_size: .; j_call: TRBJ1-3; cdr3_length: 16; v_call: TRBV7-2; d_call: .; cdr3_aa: CASSEQGGNSGNTIYF; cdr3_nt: TGTGCCAGCTCCGAGCAGGGCGGCAACTCTGGAAACACCATATATTTT
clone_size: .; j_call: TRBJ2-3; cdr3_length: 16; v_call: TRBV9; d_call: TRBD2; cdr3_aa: CASTHGSGGPTDTQYF; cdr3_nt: TGTGCCAGCACCCACGGCAGCGGGGGGCCGACAGATACGCAGTATTTT
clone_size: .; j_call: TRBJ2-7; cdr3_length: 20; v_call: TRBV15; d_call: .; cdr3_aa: CATSRVLPSFRQVGSYEQYF; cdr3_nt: TGTGCCACCAGCAGAGTTCTCCCGTCATTCCGACAGGTGGGCTCCTACGAGCAGTACTTC
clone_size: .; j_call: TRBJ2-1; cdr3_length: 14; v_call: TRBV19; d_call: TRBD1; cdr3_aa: CASSIGAGGYEQFF; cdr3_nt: TGTGCCAGTAGTATCGGCGCAGGGGGCTATGAGCAGTTCTTC
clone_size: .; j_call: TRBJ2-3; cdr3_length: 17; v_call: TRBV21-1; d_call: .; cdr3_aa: CASSTRPGTGGIDTQYF; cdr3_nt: TGTGCCAGCAGCACTAGACCCGGGACAGGGGGCATAGATACGCAGTATTTT
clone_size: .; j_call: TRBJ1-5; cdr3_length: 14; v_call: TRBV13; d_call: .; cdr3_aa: CASSIRQSNQPQHF; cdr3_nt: TGTGCCAGCAGCATACGACAGAGCAATCAGCCCCAGCATTTT
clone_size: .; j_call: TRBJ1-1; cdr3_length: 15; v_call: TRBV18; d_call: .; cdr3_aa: CASSPNWGPNTEAFF; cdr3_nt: TGTGCCAGCTCACCCAATTGGGGTCCGAACACTGAAGCTTTCTTT
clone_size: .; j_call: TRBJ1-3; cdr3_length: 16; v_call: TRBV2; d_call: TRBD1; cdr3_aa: CASSPNRGASGNTIYF; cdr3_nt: TGTGCCAGCAGCCCAAACAGGGGCGCAAGTGGAAACACCATATATTTT
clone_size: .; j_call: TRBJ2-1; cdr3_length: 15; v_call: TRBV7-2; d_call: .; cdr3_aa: CASSPGPQSHNEQFF; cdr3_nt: TGTGCCAGCAGCCCGGGACCCCAGAGCCACAATGAGCAGTTCTTC
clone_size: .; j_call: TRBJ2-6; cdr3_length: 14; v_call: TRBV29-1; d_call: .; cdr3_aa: CSSEAASGANVLTF; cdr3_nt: TGCAGCTCCGAGGCGGCCTCTGGGGCCAACGTCCTGACTTTC
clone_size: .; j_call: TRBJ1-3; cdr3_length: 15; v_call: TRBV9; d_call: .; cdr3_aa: CASSVVAGEGNTIYF; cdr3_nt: TGTGCCAGCAGCGTAGTGGCAGGGGAGGGAAACACCATATATTTT
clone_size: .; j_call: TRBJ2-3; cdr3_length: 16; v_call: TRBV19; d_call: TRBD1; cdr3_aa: CASSTGTGGFTDTQYF; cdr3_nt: TGTGCCAGTAGTACAGGGACAGGGGGTTTCACAGATACGCAGTATTTT
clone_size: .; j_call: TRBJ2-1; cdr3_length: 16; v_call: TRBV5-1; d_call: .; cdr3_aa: CASSLAVRDRYNEQFF; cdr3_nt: TGCGCCAGCAGCTTGGCCGTTAGGGATCGGTACAATGAGCAGTTCTTC
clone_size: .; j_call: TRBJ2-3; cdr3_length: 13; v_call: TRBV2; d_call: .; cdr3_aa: CASRGHETDTQYF; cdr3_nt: TGTGCCAGCAGGGGGCACGAGACAGATACGCAGTATTTT
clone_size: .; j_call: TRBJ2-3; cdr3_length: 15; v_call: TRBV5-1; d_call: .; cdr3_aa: CASSDPGASTDTQYF; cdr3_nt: TGCGCCAGCAGCGATCCGGGGGCGAGCACAGATACGCAGTATTTT
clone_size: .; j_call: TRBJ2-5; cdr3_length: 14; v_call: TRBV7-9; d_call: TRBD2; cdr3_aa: CASSLAGGQETQYF; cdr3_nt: TGTGCCAGCAGCTTGGCGGGGGGACAAGAGACCCAGTACTTC
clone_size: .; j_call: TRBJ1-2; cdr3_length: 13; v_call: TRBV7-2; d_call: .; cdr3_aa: CASSLAGSYGYTF; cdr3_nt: TGTGCCAGCAGCTTAGCGGGCAGCTATGGCTACACCTTC
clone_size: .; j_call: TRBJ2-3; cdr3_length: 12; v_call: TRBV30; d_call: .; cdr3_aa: CAWRRPPDTQYF; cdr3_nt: TGTGCCTGGCGTCGACCTCCAGATACGCAGTATTTT
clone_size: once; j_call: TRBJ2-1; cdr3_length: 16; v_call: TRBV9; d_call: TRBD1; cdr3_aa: CASSVAYRGNYNEQFF; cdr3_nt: TGTGCCAGCAGCGTAGCTTACAGGGGGAACTACAATGAGCAGTTCTTC
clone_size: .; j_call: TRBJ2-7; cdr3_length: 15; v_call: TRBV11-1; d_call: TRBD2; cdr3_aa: CASSLETSGTNEQYF; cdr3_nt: TGTGCCAGCAGCTTAGAGACTAGCGGGACGAACGAGCAGTACTTC
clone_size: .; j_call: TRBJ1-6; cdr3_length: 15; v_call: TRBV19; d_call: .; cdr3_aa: CASRVMADYNSPLHF; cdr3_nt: TGTGCCAGTAGGGTGATGGCCGACTATAATTCACCCCTCCACTTT
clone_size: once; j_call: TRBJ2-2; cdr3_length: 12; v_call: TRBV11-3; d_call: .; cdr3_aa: CASSVNTGELFF; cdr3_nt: TGTGCCAGCAGCGTAAACACCGGGGAGCTGTTTTTT
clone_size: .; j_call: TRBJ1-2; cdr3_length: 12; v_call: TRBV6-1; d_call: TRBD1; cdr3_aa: CASGDRGLGYTF; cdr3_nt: TGTGCCAGCGGGGACAGGGGGCTCGGCTACACCTTC
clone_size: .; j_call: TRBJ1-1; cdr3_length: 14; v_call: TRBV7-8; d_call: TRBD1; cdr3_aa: CASSSDRVDTEAFF; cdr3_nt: TGTGCCAGCAGCTCCGACAGGGTGGACACTGAAGCTTTCTTT
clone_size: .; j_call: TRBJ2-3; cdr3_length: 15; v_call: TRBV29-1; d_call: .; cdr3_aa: CSVTGLRGAIDTQYF; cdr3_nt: TGCAGCGTTACGGGGCTTCGGGGGGCTATCGATACGCAGTATTTT
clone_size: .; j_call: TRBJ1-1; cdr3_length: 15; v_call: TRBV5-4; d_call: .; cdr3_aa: CASSMEGRVSTEAFF; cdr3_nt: TGTGCCAGCAGCATGGAGGGGAGGGTGAGCACTGAAGCTTTCTTT
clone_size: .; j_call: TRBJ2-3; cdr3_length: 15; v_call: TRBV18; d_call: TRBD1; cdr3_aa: CASSLGQVSTDTQYF; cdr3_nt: TGTGCCAGCTCCCTTGGACAGGTTAGCACAGATACGCAGTATTTT
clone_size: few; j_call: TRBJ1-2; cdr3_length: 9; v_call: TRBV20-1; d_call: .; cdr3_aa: CSAGGGYTF; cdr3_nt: TGCAGTGCTGGAGGAGGCTACACCTTC
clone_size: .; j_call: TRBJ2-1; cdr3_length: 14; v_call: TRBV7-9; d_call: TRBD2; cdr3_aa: CASSFGLAGNEQFF; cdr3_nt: TGTGCCAGCAGCTTTGGACTAGCGGGGAATGAGCAGTTCTTC
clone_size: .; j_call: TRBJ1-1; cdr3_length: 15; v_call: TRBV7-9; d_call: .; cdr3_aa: CASSGSTIVNTEAFF; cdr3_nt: TGTGCCAGCAGCGGATCCACGATTGTGAACACTGAAGCTTTCTTT
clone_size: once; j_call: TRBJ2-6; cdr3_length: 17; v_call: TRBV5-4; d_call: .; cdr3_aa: CASSPQGSSSGANVLTF; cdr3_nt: TGTGCCAGCAGCCCACAGGGCTCGAGCTCTGGGGCCAACGTCCTGACTTTC
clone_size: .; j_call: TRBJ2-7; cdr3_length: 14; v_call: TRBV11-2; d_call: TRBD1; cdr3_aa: CASSLAGGPYEQYF; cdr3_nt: TGTGCCAGCAGCTTAGCAGGGGGCCCCTACGAGCAGTACTTC
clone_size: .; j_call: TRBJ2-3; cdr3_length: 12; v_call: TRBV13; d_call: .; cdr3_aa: CASSLRLDAQYF; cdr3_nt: TGTGCCAGCAGCTTGAGACTAGATGCGCAGTATTTT
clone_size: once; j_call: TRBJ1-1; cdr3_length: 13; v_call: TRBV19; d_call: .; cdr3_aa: CASSISKNTEAFF; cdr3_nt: TGTGCCAGTAGTATCTCTAAGAACACTGAAGCTTTCTTT
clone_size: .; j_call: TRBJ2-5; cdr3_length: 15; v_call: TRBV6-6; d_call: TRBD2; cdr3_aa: CASRTSGGRGETQYF; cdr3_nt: TGTGCCAGCCGGACTAGCGGGGGGCGGGGAGAGACCCAGTACTTC
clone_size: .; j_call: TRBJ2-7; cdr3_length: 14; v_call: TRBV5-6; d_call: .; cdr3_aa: CASSLRATIHEQYF; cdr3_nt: TGTGCCAGCAGCTTGCGTGCGACTATCCACGAGCAGTACTTC
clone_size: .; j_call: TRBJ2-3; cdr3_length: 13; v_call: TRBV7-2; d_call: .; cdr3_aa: CASSPSWPDTQYF; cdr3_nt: TGTGCCAGCAGCCCTAGTTGGCCAGATACGCAGTATTTT
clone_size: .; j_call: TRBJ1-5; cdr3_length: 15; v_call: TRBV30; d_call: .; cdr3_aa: CAWSVKGSSNQPQHF; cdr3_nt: TGTGCCTGGAGTGTAAAGGGTTCTAGCAATCAGCCCCAGCATTTT
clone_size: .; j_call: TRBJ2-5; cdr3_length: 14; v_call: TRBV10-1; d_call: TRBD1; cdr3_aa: CASSEGQGAATQYF; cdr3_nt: TGCGCCAGCAGTGAGGGACAGGGGGCTGCGACCCAGTACTTC